This T cell receptor beta chain was found in a study of cytomegalovirus exposure and HLA in healthy donors. Findings and caveats of the study: In an earlier analysis, about 90% or about 30%: the productive usage of most TCR beta V segments. A few of the chains that were CMV-associated were confirmed in vitro to be specific for CMV antigens. Clonal expansion, a later analysis showed, was greater in HLA-associated TCR beta chains than in equally common others. No immune exposure information besides CMV serostatus was available.

The CDR3 covers 13 residues. V gave up 3 bases and J gave up 7 bases, with 9 bases separating them. Germline CDR1 SEHNR, CDR2 FQNEAQ (reference sequence). 60 Vbeta and 13 Jbeta primers were used in PCR. The table came from immunoSEQ multiplex PCR; TCRdb's copy has only in-frame clones and leaves some out. The profile shows about 100,000 clones, about 76% of them singletons. This clone occurred a few times. The antigen is undetermined. Sequencing input: PBMCs. J is TRBJ1-4 and V is TRBV7-9, with D possibly matching TRBD1 (6 bases). The receptor was isolated from a woman aged 70-85 years in good health and CMV-seropositive. Here the CDR3 reads CASSFRGGEKLFF. The CDR3 region has the DNA TGTGCCAGCAGCTTCAGAGGGGGTGAAAAACTGTTTTTT.